This T cell receptor (beta chain) derives from a study of blood T cell repertoires in COVID-19. Study at large: T cells, B-cell-depleted T cells, or PBMCs provided the cDNA or gDNA that served as material.

In assigning cohorts, the study relied on participant-reported clinical history. Recovered status in Cohort 3 required two negative PCRs, clearance, or symptom resolution. Some clones are missing from TCRdb's copy, which holds only in-frame ones; the method was immunoSEQ multiplex PCR. The data hold over 150,000 clones, with approximately 84% observed a single time. Per the germline V gene, CDR1 is SGHTA and CDR2 is FQGTGA. With 2 bases removed from V and 1 base from J, the gap between germline ends came to 9 bases. The CDR3 is made up of 14 amino acids. The source is a woman aged 45-65 years who had recovered from COVID-19. The material sequenced was PBMCs or T cells enriched from blood (not recorded which). The rearrangement links TRBV7-3 to TRBJ2-7; no clear D. The CDR3 loop is CASSLGPGSYEQYF. The CDR3 nucleotides read TGTGCCAGCAGCTTAGGCCCGGGTTCCTACGAGCAGTACTTC.